Below, 22 T cell receptor beta chains from the same sample are listed, as sequenced in a study of blood T cells in healthy people across ages. Then a second PCR, running roughly 7 to 11 cycles, was carried out with a sample-barcoded 5' primer and a J-beta primer mix. MiXCR, applied by TCRdb to the 5' RACE reads, yields one record per CDR3 protein. The sample holds around 900,000 distinct CDR3 sequences, about 51% seen once. Material for sequencing was blood. These receptor sequences come from an older woman in good health.

This clonotype has ten or more counts. The chain couples TRBV29-1 to TRBJ1-2; no definite D call. The V end lost 6 bases, the J end lost 2 bases, and 7 bases lay between the germline ends. The CDR3 totals 11 residues. Germline V lookup: CDR1 SQVTM, CDR2 ANQGSEA. CDR3 sequence (DNA): TGCAGCGTAGAGGAAAACTATGGCTACACCTTC. Amino acids: CSVEENYGYTF.

Of note for this clonotype: One end of the junction is discordant with germline, which a read error may explain. The gene calls are TRBV6-2 or TRBV6-3 and TRBJ2-1; no definite D call. The CDR3 runs 14 residues. CDR1 and CDR2 (germline): MNHEY, SVGEGT. The CDR3 nucleotides read TGTGCCATCAGTTACTTAGGGACCTACAATGAGCAGTTCTTC. Its protein product is CAISYLGTYNEQFF.

This clonotype was counted between two and nine times. The chain has TRBV20-1 and TRBJ2-7; no definite D call. The V and J ends lost 1 base and 5 bases respectively, with 15 bases between them. The CDR3 contains 14 residues. CDR1 and CDR2 (germline): DFQATT, SNEGSKA (reference sequence). Here the CDR3 reads CSARASPPLHEQYF. For the CDR3, the DNA is TGCAGTGCTAGAGCCTCACCGCCGCTCCACGAGCAGTACTTC.

This clonotype was seen more than once but under ten times. Written as DNA, the CDR3 is TGTGCCAGCAGCCCCACCAGTCTAGCGGACTCCTACAATGAGCAGTTCTTC. Protein sequence: CASSPTSLADSYNEQFF. The chain carries TRBV7-8 and TRBJ2-1; 7 nucleotides agree with TRBD2. The CDR3 has 17 residues. V gave up 5 bases and J gave up 0 bases; unmatched junction bases: 10. In germline, CDR1 is SGHVS, CDR2 FQNEAQ.

This clonotype was found a few times. J is TRBJ2-7 and V is TRBV4-2; 7 bases agree with TRBD2. With V trimmed by 0 bases and J by 2 bases, 7 bases remained unmatched. This CDR3 spans 16 amino acids. CDR1 is LGHNA, CDR2 YNFKEQ, per germline. The CDR3 DNA reads TGTGCCAGCAGCCAAGATACCAGCGGGATGACCTACGAGCAGTACTTC. Protein product: CASSQDTSGMTYEQYF.

There are a few counts of this clonotype. The V call is TRBV4-1, the J call TRBJ1-2; possibly TRBD1 for D (5 bases). The germline V and J ends were trimmed by 0 bases and 8 bases, with 13 bases remaining between them. The germline gives CDR1 MGHRA, CDR2 YSYEKL. This CDR3 contains 14 residues. CDR3 loop: CASSQDRGARGYTF. As DNA, the CDR3 is TGCGCCAGCAGCCAAGATCGTGGGGCGAGGGGCTACACCTTC.

In its sample, this clonotype was seen a few times. The V and J genes are TRBV20-1 and TRBJ2-1; 8 nucleotides align to TRBD2. The germline V gene has CDR1 DFQATT and CDR2 SNEGSKA (reference sequence). CDR3 length: 13 residues. V shed 6 bases, J shed 8 bases, and the junction held 9 bases outside the gene matches. CDR3 loop: CSASPGTRYEQFF. The DNA of the CDR3 is TGCAGTGCGTCTCCCGGGACTAGGTATGAGCAGTTCTTC.

The chain uses TRBV6-2 or TRBV6-3 and TRBJ2-1, with 11 bases fitting TRBD2. Germline trimming cut 6 bases from V and 4 bases from J; bases unmatched to any gene: 8. Germline CDR1 and CDR2: MNHEY and SVGEGT. The CDR3 spans 16 residues. CDR3 DNA sequence: TGTGCCAGCAGGAGACTAGCGGGAAGGCCTTACAATGAGCAGTTCTTC. Amino acid sequence: CASRRLAGRPYNEQFF.

This clonotype was seen only a few times. This chain connects TRBV4-1 to TRBJ2-3; D ambiguous. The CDR3 runs to 18 residues. V was pared by 0 bases and J by 1 base, with 17 bases between. Germline V gene sequence: CDR1 MGHRA, CDR2 YSYEKL. The CDR3 region has the DNA TGCGCCAGCAGCCAAGATCCAGGCACATCCTGGGGCACAGATACGCAGTATTTT. It translates to CASSQDPGTSWGTDTQYF.

Regarding this clonotype: A read error may produce the germline difference seen at one junction end. The chain joins TRBV20-1 to TRBJ1-2, with TRBD1 identical over 10 bases. In germline, CDR1 is DFQATT, CDR2 SNEGSKA (reference sequence). The CDR3 consists of 12 residues. The CDR3 spells CSSRTGGYGYTF. The CDR3 DNA sequence: TGCAGTTCTAGGACAGGGGGCTATGGCTACACCTTC.

V gene TRBV28 combines with J gene TRBJ1-4; a weak D match, TRBD1 (5 bases). Germline loops: CDR1 MDHEN, CDR2 SYDVKM. This CDR3 is built from 11 residues. The CDR3: CTTRGGEKLFF. CDR3 sequence (DNA): TGTACCACTAGGGGAGGTGAAAAACTGTTTTTT.

This clonotype appeared a few times. This rearrangement joins TRBV18 to TRBJ2-7, with 10 positions matching TRBD2. The V segment lost 1 base and the J segment 1 base; nucleotides outside the gene matches: 4. CDR1 and CDR2 from the germline V gene are KGHSH and LQKENI. This CDR3 is 16 amino acids long. DNA for the CDR3: TGTGCCAGCTCACCACTTATAGCGGGAGGTTCCTACGAGCAGTACTTC. It encodes CASSPLIAGGSYEQYF.

The chain links TRBV7-8 to TRBJ2-1; possible D gene TRBD2, 6 bases. V shed 5 bases and J shed 9 bases, with 11 bases lying between them. Germline CDR1 is SGHVS and CDR2 is FQNEAQ. The CDR3 extends over 12 amino acids. The CDR3 is CASSPSGVEQFF. The CDR3 coding sequence is TGTGCCAGCAGCCCGTCGGGGGTTGAGCAGTTCTTC.

The CDR3 reads CASSLFVYNEQYF. The CDR3 DNA reads TGTGCCAGCAGCTTATTTGTCTACAATGAGCAGTACTTC. The chain links TRBV11-2 to TRBJ2-1; D remains unclear. Gene TRBJ2-7 matches the end of the DNA better, so the J call may be wrong. Germline lookup yields CDR1 SGHAT and CDR2 FQNNGV. This CDR3 spans 13 amino acids.

This clonotype was found a few times. The rearrangement joins TRBV4-1 to TRBJ1-2; D remains ambiguous. The CDR3 contains 15 residues. Germline assignment: CDR1 MGHRA and CDR2 YSYEKL. V lost 8 bases and J 2 bases, leaving 18 bases between the germline ends. Here the CDR3 reads CASGGLRLGNYGYTF. In nucleotides, the CDR3 is TGCGCCAGCGGAGGCCTTCGTCTTGGCAACTATGGCTACACCTTC.

The chain links TRBV27 to TRBJ2-1; D possibly matches TRBD1 or TRBD2 (5 bases each). The CDR3 runs to 17 residues. The V end lost 6 bases, the J end lost 9 bases, and 27 bases lay between the germline ends. Per germline, CDR1 MNHEY and CDR2 SMNVEV (reference sequence). Written as DNA, the CDR3 is TGTGCCAGCAGACAGCTACCGGGACGACGTACGGGGAGTGAGCAGTTCTTC. Amino acid sequence: CASRQLPGRRTGSEQFF.

This CDR3 reads CASSLGQGFYGYTF. The DNA of the CDR3 is TGTGCCAGCAGTTTGGGACAGGGATTCTATGGCTACACCTTC. The chain recombines TRBV27 with TRBJ1-2, with TRBD1 matching 9 bases. Germline V gives CDR1 MNHEY, CDR2 SMNVEV (reference sequence). Trimming at V came to 3 bases and at J to 4 bases, leaving 3 bases not matched to a gene. The CDR3 has 14 amino acids.

The V and J genes are TRBV7-2 and TRBJ1-5; D ambiguous. Germline V gives CDR1 SGHTA, CDR2 FQGNSA. The CDR3 loop spans 14 amino acids. The V and J ends lost 3 bases and 7 bases respectively, with 13 bases between them. CDR3 DNA: TGTGCCAGCAGCTTGAAGGTCGAGGGACAGCCCCAGCATTTT. Translating it yields CASSLKVEGQPQHF.

The DNA of the CDR3 is TGTGCCAGCAGAGAGACTAGCGGGCGCTACAATGAGCAGTTCTTC. Translating it yields CASRETSGRYNEQFF. The V and J genes are TRBV6-6 and TRBJ2-1; 10 bases match TRBD2. From germline, CDR1 is MNHNY and CDR2 SVGAGI (reference sequence). Trimming cost V 6 bases and J 3 bases; bases outside gene matches: 5. The CDR3 extends over 15 amino acids.

The rearrangement uses TRBV6-5 and TRBJ2-1, with TRBD1 identical over 8 bases. Trimming took 0 bases from V and 8 from J; bases not matched to a gene: 9. The CDR3 is 16 amino acids. Germline lookup yields CDR1 MNHEY and CDR2 SVGAGI. CDR3 DNA: TGTGCCAGCAGTTACTCGTGGGACAGGAGAGGTGATGAGCAGTTCTTC. Protein product: CASSYSWDRRGDEQFF.

The chain uses TRBV20-1 and TRBJ2-1; 8 positions match TRBD2. CDR1 is DFQATT, CDR2 SNEGSKA, per germline (reference sequence). The CDR3 length is 17 residues. Trimming took 5 bases from V and 1 from J; bases not matched to a gene: 13. CDR3 sequence reads: CSAGPYQREWSYNEQFF. Here the CDR3 DNA reads TGCAGTGCTGGCCCTTATCAGCGGGAGTGGTCCTACAATGAGCAGTTCTTC.

The chain employs TRBV20-1 and TRBJ2-7; 7 bases line up with TRBD2. CDR1 and CDR2 (germline): DFQATT, SNEGSKA (reference sequence). The CDR3 consists of 16 residues. Trimming took 4 bases from V and 7 from J; bases not matched to a gene: 19. The DNA of the CDR3 is TGCAGTGCTAAACCGTTAGCGGGCACAAACTACAATGAGCAGTACTTC. This codes for CSAKPLAGTNYNEQYF.